This is a list of T cell receptor beta chains from one sample in a study of CXCR3-negative and CXCR3-positive naive CD8 T cells. Reanalyzing the 5' RACE reads, TCRdb keeps one entry per CDR3 protein, without DNA. The sample table includes about 120,000 distinct CDR3 sequences. Sequencing was done on a sample of naive CXCR3+ CD8+ T cells from blood. These receptors originate from a human donor in good health. Some clones in this sample may be carry-over from other donors' samples. Each CDR3 is given with its conserved first and last residue.

CDR3aa: CASSQVTSGTTDTQYF; v_gene: TRBV3-1; j_gene: TRBJ2-3
CDR3aa: CASSEYLRYGYTF; v_gene: TRBV25-1; j_gene: TRBJ1-2
CDR3aa: CASSLAASGLSYEQYF; v_gene: TRBV5-1; j_gene: TRBJ2-7
CDR3aa: CASKDREEFYEQYF; v_gene: TRBV21-1; j_gene: TRBJ2-7
CDR3aa: CASSPHPTDTQYF; v_gene: TRBV27; j_gene: TRBJ2-3
CDR3aa: CASSQDRRLSGNTIYF; v_gene: TRBV14; j_gene: TRBJ1-3
CDR3aa: CSARDQDLIYTQYF; v_gene: TRBV20-1; j_gene: TRBJ2-3
CDR3aa: CASSQDWRGYNEQFF; v_gene: TRBV4-3; j_gene: TRBJ2-1
CDR3aa: CASSSLGQLSYNEQFF; v_gene: TRBV28; j_gene: TRBJ2-1
CDR3aa: CASSLQGVHNSPLHF; v_gene: TRBV28; j_gene: TRBJ1-6
CDR3aa: CASSLGGTGGTQYF; v_gene: TRBV11-2; j_gene: TRBJ2-3
CDR3aa: CASSSKLLGLSYGYTF; v_gene: TRBV7-9; j_gene: TRBJ1-2
CDR3aa: CASSPYPPLAGGPTYNEQFF; v_gene: TRBV7-6; j_gene: TRBJ2-1
CDR3aa: CATSAWSSPIGELFF; v_gene: TRBV15; j_gene: TRBJ2-2
CDR3aa: CASSPQRLNTGELFF; v_gene: TRBV6-5; j_gene: TRBJ2-2
CDR3aa: CSVEEQGAYEQYF; v_gene: TRBV29-1; j_gene: TRBJ2-7
CDR3aa: CASSLDVAAGSYNEQFF; v_gene: TRBV11-2; j_gene: TRBJ2-1
CDR3aa: CASSLAVRTEPRTEALF; v_gene: TRBV7-9; j_gene: TRBJ1-1
CDR3aa: CASSTTQGDTGELFF; v_gene: TRBV13; j_gene: TRBJ2-2
CDR3aa: CASSSPRAGGPDQETQYF; v_gene: TRBV6-2/TRBV6-3; j_gene: TRBJ2-5